One and the same sample provided the 4 T cell receptor beta chains below, sequenced in a study of blood T cell repertoires in COVID-19. Assay used: immunoSEQ multiplex PCR; TCRdb lists only in-frame clones, some missing. Of 110,000 or so clones listed, 84% are singletons. What was sequenced was peripheral blood. The receptors stem from a middle-aged woman with acute or convalescent COVID-19.

The chain has TRBV7-9 and TRBJ1-2; TRBD1 matches 7 bases. The length of the CDR3 is 14 residues. V shed 1 base and J 4 bases; nucleotides not matched to a gene: 3. Germline lookup yields CDR1 SEHNR and CDR2 FQNEAQ (reference sequence). Here the CDR3 DNA reads TGTGCCAGCAGCTTAGAAGAGGGGGCCTATGGCTACACCTTC. The encoded protein is CASSLEEGAYGYTF. The full variable domain, rest sourced from reference TRBV7-9 and TRBJ1-2, is DTGVSQNPRHKITKRGQNVTFRCDPISEHNRLYWYRQTLGQGPEFLTYFQNEAQLEKSRLLSDRFSAERPKGSFSTLEIQRTEQGDSAMYLCASSLEEGAYGYTFGSGTRLTVV.

The gene calls are TRBV11-2 and TRBJ2-7; D remains ambiguous. The length of the CDR3 is 11 residues. Germline V lookup: CDR1 SGHAT, CDR2 FQNNGV. Trimming shortened V by 7 bases and J by 12 bases, and 16 bases separated the two germline ends. This CDR3 reads CASTARSGTYF. The DNA of the CDR3 is TGTGCCAGCACCGCCAGGTCTGGTACGTACTTC. The full variable domain, rest sourced from reference TRBV11-2 and TRBJ2-7, is EAGVAQSPRYKIIEKRQSVAFWCNPISGHATLYWYQQILGQGPKLLIQFQNNGVVDDSQLPKDRFSAERLKGVDSTLKIQPAKLEDSAVYLCASTARSGTYFGPGTRLTVT.

The chain employs TRBV6-2 or TRBV6-3 and TRBJ1-4; D gene ambiguous. V lost 0 bases to trimming and J lost 12 bases, with 5 bases between them. The CDR3 is 11 residues long. CDR1 is MNHEY, CDR2 SVGEGT, per germline. CDR3 sequence (DNA): TGTGCCAGCAGTTACTCGAGAGAACTGTTTTTT. It codes for CASSYSRELFF.

This sequence joins TRBV19 and TRBJ1-1; a possible D gene is TRBD1 (5 bases). The CDR3 contains 13 residues. Per the germline V gene, CDR1 is LNHDA and CDR2 is SQIVND (reference sequence). V dropped 7 bases and J dropped 4 bases, with 13 bases sitting between them. In nucleotides, the CDR3 is TGTGCCAGTATCCACAGGTTCTCCACTGAAGCTTTCTTT. Translating gives CASIHRFSTEAFF.